This is a list of T cell receptor beta chains from one sample in a study of cytomegalovirus exposure and HLA in healthy donors. Generated by immunoSEQ multiplex PCR, the TCRdb table keeps only in-frame clones and is missing some. The table lists under 150,000 clones, 83% of them singletons, with approximately 1.4% in the top ten. Sequencing was done on a sample of PBMCs. Every receptor here comes from a man aged 35-49 years in good health and CMV-seronegative. The CDR3 runs from the conserved cysteine through the conserved F or W. D genes are given only for firm matches. Rows give clone size only sometimes, using once, few, many, or a class for an expanded clone.

once,TRBJ2-5,TRBD2,TRBV7-9,TGTGCCAGCAGCTATACGGGACTAGCGGGGGGGCCGAAGACCCAGTACTTC,CASSYTGLAGGPKTQYF
.,TRBJ1-3,TRBD1,TRBV5-4,TGTGCCAGCAGCTTGTCAGGGGGTGCCACCATATATTTT,CASSLSGGATIYF
.,TRBJ1-4,.,TRBV27,TGTGCCAGCAGTTTAAGGGAGGGTTTCGGTGAAAAACTGTTTTTT,CASSLREGFGEKLFF
.,TRBJ2-3,.,TRBV5-1,TGCGCCAGCAGCTTGGCCGAGAGCGAGTCGCAGTATTTT,CASSLAESESQYF
few,TRBJ1-5,TRBD1,TRBV7-2,TGTGCCAGCAGCTCCCCCGGACAGGGGGCTAGCAATCAGCCCCAGCATTTT,CASSSPGQGASNQPQHF
.,TRBJ2-3,.,TRBV7-9,TGTGCCAGCAGCCGCGACACAGATACGCAGTATTTT,CASSRDTDTQYF
.,TRBJ2-1,TRBD2,TRBV5-1,TGCGCCAGCAGCTTGGCCGTCACTAGCGGGGGGAGCTCCTACAATGAGCAGTTCTTC,CASSLAVTSGGSSYNEQFF
few,TRBJ2-3,.,TRBV7-2,TGTGCCCTCGATTATCAGGGTAGCACAGATACGCAGTATTTT,CALDYQGSTDTQYF
.,TRBJ1-3,.,TRBV6-5,TGTGCCAGCAGTTACCGACAGGACTCTGGAAACACCATATATTTT,CASSYRQDSGNTIYF
.,TRBJ1-3,.,TRBV2,TGTGCCAGCAGACCAGGGGGAAACACCATATATTTT,CASRPGGNTIYF
.,TRBJ1-1,.,TRBV9,TGTGCCAGCAGCGTCGGGGGGACCGAAACTGAAGCTTTCTTT,CASSVGGTETEAFF
.,TRBJ2-5,TRBD2,TRBV2,TGTGCCAGCAGTGAAAGAAGGACTAGCGGGAGCGAGACCCAGTACTTC,CASSERRTSGSETQYF
few,TRBJ2-2,TRBD1,TRBV6-8,TGTGCCAGCAGTTTATCTAACAGGGGAAACACCGGGGAGCTGTTTTTT,CASSLSNRGNTGELFF
.,TRBJ1-2,.,TRBV4-3,TGCGCCAGCAGCCAAGATAAGGACAGCTTGAACTATGGCTACACCTTC,CASSQDKDSLNYGYTF
.,TRBJ1-2,TRBD1,TRBV5-1,TGCGCCAGCAGCTTGTGGATTTTCGACAGGGCCGATCCCCAAAGAGCTAACTATGGCTACACCTTC,CASSLWIFDRADPQRANYGYTF
.,TRBJ1-1,TRBD1,TRBV7-6,TGTGCCAGCAGCCCGGGGACAGGGGGCTCTGGAGGAGCTTTCTTT,CASSPGTGGSGGAFF
.,TRBJ1-5,.,TRBV27,TGTGCCAGCAGTTTGACAGTATATAGCAATCAGCCCCAGCATTTT,CASSLTVYSNQPQHF
.,TRBJ1-1,.,TRBV18,TGTGCCAGCTCACCACCGGTTCAGGTTAACACTGAAGCTTTCTTT,CASSPPVQVNTEAFF
.,TRBJ1-3,TRBD1,TRBV2,TGTGCCAGCAGTGAAAACAGGGGGTTAGGAAACACCATATATTTT,CASSENRGLGNTIYF
.,TRBJ2-5,TRBD2,TRBV6-1,TGTGCCAGCAGTGTAACGGGGGGGGAATGGGAGACCCAGTACTTC,CASSVTGGEWETQYF
.,TRBJ1-5,.,TRBV7-9,TGTGCCAGCAGTGTACTCAATCAGCCCCAGCATTTT,CASSVLNQPQHF
.,TRBJ1-5,TRBD1,TRBV12-5,TGTGCTAGTGGTTTGCTAACTTCGACAGGGTATCAGCCCCAGCATTTT,CASGLLTSTGYQPQHF
.,TRBJ2-1,TRBD2,TRBV7-6,TGTGCCAGCAGTGGGACTAGCGGGAGCAGCTCCTACAATGAGCAGTTCTTC,CASSGTSGSSSYNEQFF
.,TRBJ2-5,TRBD2,TRBV5-1,TGCGCCAGCAACACGGAGCCCCGGGAGGGGGAGACCCAGTACTTC,CASNTEPREGETQYF
.,TRBJ2-3,.,TRBV7-3,TGTGCCAGCAGCTTAATTGGCGGGGCCGTGGGGGATACGCAGTATTTT,CASSLIGGAVGDTQYF
.,TRBJ2-3,.,TRBV30,TGTGCCTGGATAGGGGGGGCTACAGATACGCAGTATTTT,CAWIGGATDTQYF
.,TRBJ2-3,TRBD2,TRBV2,TGTGCCAGCGGAGGGAGACTAGCGGGCACAGATACGCAGTATTTT,CASGGRLAGTDTQYF